This T cell receptor beta chain was documented in a study of cytomegalovirus exposure and HLA in healthy donors. Study-wide context: Out of 150 million to 200 million T cells, an earlier analysis found roughly 100 million unique TCR beta sequences in total.

Study findings and constraints: Among TCR beta chains, those listed as cytomegalovirus-associated numbered roughly 150.

CDR3 length equals 15 residues. V lost 5 bases, J lost 3 bases, and 9 bases stayed unmatched. Germline V CDR1 and CDR2: SGHTA, FQGNSA. It was with 60 Vbeta and 13 Jbeta primers that the PCR ran. Profiled with immunoSEQ multiplex PCR; TCRdb holds only in-frame clones, not every one. The table lists about 120,000 clones, 70% to 85% of them singletons. Note on this clone: The target antigen is unknown.

The chain employs TRBV7-2 and TRBJ2-7; TRBD1 agrees at 8 bases. Specimen: PBMCs. This TCR derives from a man aged 40-49 years in good health and CMV-seropositive. The CDR3 is CASSPPDRGDYEQYF. The CDR3 nucleotides are TGTGCCAGCAGCCCGCCTGACAGGGGTGACTACGAGCAGTACTTC. The full variable domain, in which reference TRBV7-2 and TRBJ2-7 provide the parts outside the CDR3, is GAGVSQSPSNKVTEKGKDVELRCDPISGHTALYWYRQSLGQGLEFLIYFQGNSAPDKSGLPSDRFSAERTGGSVSTLTIQRTQQEDSAVYLCASSPPDRGDYEQYFGPGTRLTVT.